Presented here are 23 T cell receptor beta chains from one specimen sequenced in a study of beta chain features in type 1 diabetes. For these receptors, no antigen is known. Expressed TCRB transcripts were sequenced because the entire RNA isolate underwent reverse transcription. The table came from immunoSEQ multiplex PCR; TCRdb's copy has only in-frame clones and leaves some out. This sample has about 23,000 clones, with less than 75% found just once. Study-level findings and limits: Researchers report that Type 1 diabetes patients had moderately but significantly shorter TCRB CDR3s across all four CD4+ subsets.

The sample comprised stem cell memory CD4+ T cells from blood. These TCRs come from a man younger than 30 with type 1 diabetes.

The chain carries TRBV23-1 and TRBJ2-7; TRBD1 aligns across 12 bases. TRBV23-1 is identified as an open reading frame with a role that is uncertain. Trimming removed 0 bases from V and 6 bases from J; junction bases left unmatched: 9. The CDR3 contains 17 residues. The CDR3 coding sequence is TGCGCCAGCAGTCAATCGCGGGACAGGGGGCCCGGGAGCGAGCAGTACTTC. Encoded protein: CASSQSRDRGPGSEQYF.

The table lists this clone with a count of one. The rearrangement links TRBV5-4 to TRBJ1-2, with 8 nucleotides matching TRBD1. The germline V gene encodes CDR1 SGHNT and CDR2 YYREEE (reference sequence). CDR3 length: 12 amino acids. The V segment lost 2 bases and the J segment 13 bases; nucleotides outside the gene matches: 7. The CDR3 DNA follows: TGTGCCAGCAGCTTTACGCAGGGGGCTTTCACCTTC. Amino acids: CASSFTQGAFTF.

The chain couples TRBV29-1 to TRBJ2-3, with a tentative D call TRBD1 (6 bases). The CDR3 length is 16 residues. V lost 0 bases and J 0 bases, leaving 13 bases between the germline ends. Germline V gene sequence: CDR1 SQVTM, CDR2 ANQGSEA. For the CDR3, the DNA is TGCAGCGTTGAAGAGAGAGGGGGTTCTAGCACAGATACGCAGTATTTT. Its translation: CSVEERGGSSTDTQYF.

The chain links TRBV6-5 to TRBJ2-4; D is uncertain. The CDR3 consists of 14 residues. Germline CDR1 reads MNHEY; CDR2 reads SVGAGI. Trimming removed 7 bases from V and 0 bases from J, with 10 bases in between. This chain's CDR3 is CASTQSLAKNIQYF. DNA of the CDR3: TGTGCCAGCACACAGAGCCTAGCCAAAAACATTCAGTACTTC.

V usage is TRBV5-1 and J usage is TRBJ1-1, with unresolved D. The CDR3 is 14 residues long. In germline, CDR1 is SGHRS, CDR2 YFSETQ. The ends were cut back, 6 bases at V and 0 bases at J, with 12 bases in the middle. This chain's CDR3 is CASTSGSLNTEAFF. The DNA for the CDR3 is TGCGCCAGCACAAGCGGGTCCTTGAACACTGAAGCTTTCTTT.

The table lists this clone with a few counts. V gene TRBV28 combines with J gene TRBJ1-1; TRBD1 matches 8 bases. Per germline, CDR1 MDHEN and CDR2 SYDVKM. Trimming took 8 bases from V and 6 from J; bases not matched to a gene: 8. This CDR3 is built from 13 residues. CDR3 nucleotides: TGTGCCAGCCGGACAGGGCAGTTGGCTGAAGCTTTCTTT. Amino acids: CASRTGQLAEAFF.

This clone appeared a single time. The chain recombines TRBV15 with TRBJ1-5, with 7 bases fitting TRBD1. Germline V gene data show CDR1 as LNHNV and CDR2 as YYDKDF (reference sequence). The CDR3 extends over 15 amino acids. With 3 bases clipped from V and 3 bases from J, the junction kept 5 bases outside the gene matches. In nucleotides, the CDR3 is TGTGCCACCAGCAGTGGACAGGTCGACAATCAGCCCCAGCATTTT. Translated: CATSSGQVDNQPQHF.

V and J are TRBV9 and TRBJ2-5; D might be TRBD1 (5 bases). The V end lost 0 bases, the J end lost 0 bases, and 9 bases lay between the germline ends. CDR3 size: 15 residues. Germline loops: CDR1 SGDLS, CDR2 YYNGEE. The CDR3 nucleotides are TGTGCCAGCAGCGTAGCCCCGACAGACCAAGAGACCCAGTACTTC. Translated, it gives CASSVAPTDQETQYF.

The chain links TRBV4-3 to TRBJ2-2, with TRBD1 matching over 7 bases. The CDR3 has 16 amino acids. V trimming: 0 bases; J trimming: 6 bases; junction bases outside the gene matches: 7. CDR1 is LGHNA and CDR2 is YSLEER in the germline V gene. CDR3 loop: CASSQDWQGVAGELFF. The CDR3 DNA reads TGCGCCAGCAGCCAAGATTGGCAGGGGGTCGCCGGGGAGCTGTTTTTT.

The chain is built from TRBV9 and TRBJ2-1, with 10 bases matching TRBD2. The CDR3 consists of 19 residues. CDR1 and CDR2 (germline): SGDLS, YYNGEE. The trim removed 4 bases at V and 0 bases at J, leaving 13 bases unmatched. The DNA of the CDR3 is TGTGCCAGCAGCACAACCGGGACTAGCGCTACAAGCTCCTACAATGAGCAGTTCTTC. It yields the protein CASSTTGTSATSSYNEQFF.

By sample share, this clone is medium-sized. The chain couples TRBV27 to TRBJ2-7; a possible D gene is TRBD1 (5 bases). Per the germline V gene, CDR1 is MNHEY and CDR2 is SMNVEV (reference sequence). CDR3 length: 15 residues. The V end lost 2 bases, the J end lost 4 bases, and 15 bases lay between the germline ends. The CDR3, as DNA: TGTGCCAGCAGTTTAAAGCTTACAGGTGGATACGAGCAGTACTTC. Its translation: CASSLKLTGGYEQYF.

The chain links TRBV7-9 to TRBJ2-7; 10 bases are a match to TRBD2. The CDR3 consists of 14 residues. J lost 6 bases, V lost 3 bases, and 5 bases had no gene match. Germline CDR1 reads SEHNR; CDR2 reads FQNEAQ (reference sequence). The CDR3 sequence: CASSLLAGDTEQYF. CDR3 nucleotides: TGTGCCAGCAGCTTGCTAGCGGGGGATACCGAGCAGTACTTC.

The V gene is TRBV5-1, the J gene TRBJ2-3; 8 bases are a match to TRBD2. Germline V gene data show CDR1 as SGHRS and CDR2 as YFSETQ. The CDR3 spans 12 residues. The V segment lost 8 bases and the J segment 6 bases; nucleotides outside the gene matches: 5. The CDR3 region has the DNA TGCGCCAGGGGGCGGGGGGCCGATACGCAGTATTTT. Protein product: CARGRGADTQYF.

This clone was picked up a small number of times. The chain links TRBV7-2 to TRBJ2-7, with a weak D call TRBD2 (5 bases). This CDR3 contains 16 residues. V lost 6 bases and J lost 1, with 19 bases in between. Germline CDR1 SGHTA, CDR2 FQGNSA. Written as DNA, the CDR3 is TGTGCCAGCAGTCTCACCGGGGTGAGTGCGTCCTACGAGCAGTACTTC. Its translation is CASSLTGVSASYEQYF.

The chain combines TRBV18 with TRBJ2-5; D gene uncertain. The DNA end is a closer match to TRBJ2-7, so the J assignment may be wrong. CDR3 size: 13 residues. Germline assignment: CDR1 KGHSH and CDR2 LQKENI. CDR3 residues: CASSPVRSHEQYF. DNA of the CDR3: TGTGCCAGCTCACCTGTACGTAGCCACGAGCAGTACTTC.

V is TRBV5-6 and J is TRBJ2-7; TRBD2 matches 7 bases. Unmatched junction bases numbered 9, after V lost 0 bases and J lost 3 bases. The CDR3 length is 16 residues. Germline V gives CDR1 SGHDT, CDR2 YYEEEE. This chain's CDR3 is CASSLATAGVFYEQYF. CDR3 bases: TGTGCCAGCAGCTTGGCCACCGCGGGAGTCTTCTACGAGCAGTACTTC.

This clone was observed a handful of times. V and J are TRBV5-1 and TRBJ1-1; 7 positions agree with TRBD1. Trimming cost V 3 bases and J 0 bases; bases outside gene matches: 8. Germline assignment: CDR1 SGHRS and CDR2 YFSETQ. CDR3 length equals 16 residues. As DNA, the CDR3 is TGCGCCAGCAGCTCTAAGACAGGGCCAATGAACACTGAAGCTTTCTTT. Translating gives CASSSKTGPMNTEAFF.

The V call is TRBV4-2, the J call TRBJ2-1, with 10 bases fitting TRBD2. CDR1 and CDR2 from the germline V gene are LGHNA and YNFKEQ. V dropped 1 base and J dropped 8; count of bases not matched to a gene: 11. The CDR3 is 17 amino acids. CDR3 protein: CASSQVSSGGAPDEQFF. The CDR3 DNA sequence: TGTGCCAGCAGCCAAGTCTCGAGCGGGGGGGCCCCCGATGAGCAGTTCTTC.

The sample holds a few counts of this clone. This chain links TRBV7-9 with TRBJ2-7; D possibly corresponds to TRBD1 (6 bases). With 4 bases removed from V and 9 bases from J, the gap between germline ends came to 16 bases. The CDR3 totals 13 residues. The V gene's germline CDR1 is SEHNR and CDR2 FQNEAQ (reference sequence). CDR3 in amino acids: CASSSAGDLVQYF. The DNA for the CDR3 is TGTGCCAGCAGCTCGGCAGGGGATCTAGTGCAGTACTTC.

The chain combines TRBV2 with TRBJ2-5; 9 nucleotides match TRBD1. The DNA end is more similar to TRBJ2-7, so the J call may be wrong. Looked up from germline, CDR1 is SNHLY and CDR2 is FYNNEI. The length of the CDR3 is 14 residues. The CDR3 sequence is CASMERTGVYEQYF. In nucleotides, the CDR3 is TGTGCCAGCATGGAGAGGACAGGGGTCTACGAGCAGTACTTC.

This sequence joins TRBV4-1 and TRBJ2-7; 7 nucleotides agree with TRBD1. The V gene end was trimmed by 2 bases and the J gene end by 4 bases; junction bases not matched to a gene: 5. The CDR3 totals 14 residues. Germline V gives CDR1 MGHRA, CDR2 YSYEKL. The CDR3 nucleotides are TGCGCCAGCAGCCAAATGGGACAGAGGTACGAGCAGTACTTC. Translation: CASSQMGQRYEQYF.

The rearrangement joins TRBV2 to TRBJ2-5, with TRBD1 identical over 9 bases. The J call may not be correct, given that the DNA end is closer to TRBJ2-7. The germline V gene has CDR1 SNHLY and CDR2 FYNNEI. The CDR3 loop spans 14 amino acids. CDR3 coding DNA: TGTGCCAGCAGTGGGGGACAGGGTCCCTACGAGCAGTACTTC. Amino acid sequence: CASSGGQGPYEQYF.

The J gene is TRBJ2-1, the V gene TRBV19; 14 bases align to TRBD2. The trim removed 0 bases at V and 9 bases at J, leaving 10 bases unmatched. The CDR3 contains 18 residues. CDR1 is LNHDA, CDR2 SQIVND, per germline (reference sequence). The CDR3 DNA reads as TGTGCCAGTAGTATAGATCCCCCGACTAGCGGGAGGGCTCTTGAGCAGTTCTTC. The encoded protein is CASSIDPPTSGRALEQFF.